This passage covers 24 T cell receptor beta chains from one sample sequenced in a study of metastatic and nonmetastatic thyroid tumors. TCRdb re-called clones via MiXCR from the PCR reads. In the table there are approximately 37,000 clones, about 15% of which are singletons. All patients were untreated before thyroid surgery. The sample was blood. These receptors all stem from a male donor with papillary thyroid cancer or a benign thyroid nodule (not recorded which). Some clones in this sample may be carry-over from other donors' samples.

This clone was observed many times. This chain uses TRBV20-1 with TRBJ2-1; 8 bases line up with TRBD2. V shed 3 bases, J shed 5 bases, and the junction held 3 bases outside the gene matches. The CDR3 sequence is 13 residues long. Germline V gene lookup returns CDR1 DFQATT and CDR2 SNEGSKA (reference sequence). The CDR3, as DNA: TGCAGTGCTAGCGGGAGGGCCCACAATGAGCAGTTCTTC. Protein product: CSASGRAHNEQFF.

For this clone: Since a much larger clone is just one base distant, this may be a read error. The chain couples TRBV29-1 to TRBJ1-2; maybe TRBD1 (5 bases). CDR1 and CDR2 (germline): SQVTM, ANQGSEA. The CDR3 is 13 amino acids. In DNA form, the CDR3 reads TGCATCGTTGCTTCCGGGGCCGGAGGCGGCTACACCTTC. Its protein is CIVASGAGGGYTF.

A note on this clone: A much more abundant neighbour one base away suggests this may be a read error. The chain links TRBV4-1 to TRBJ2-1; D not certain. Deletions cut 3 bases from V and 8 bases from J, with 11 bases between. Germline assignment: CDR1 MGHRA and CDR2 YSYEKL. The CDR3 runs 13 residues. DNA of the CDR3: TGCGCCAGCAGCCAGTCCCTGGATCATGAGCAGTTCTTC. Protein product: CASSQSLDHEQFF.

This clone showed up just a few times. The chain links TRBV20-1 to TRBJ2-7, with TRBD1 matching 8 bases. Germline trimming cut 4 bases from V and 6 bases from J; bases unmatched to any gene: 8. Germline CDR1 is DFQATT and CDR2 is SNEGSKA (reference sequence). The CDR3 spans 13 residues. CDR3 sequence: CSANHRGVGEQYF. The CDR3 nucleotides read TGCAGTGCTAATCACAGGGGGGTGGGCGAGCAGTACTTC.

This CDR3 is CASGFIAGGDYGYTF. The CDR3 bases are TGTGCCAGCGGGTTCATCGCGGGCGGGGACTATGGCTACACCTTC. V gene TRBV28 combines with J gene TRBJ1-2, with D uncertain. The CDR3 is 15 residues long. The germline CDR1 and CDR2 sequences are MDHEN and SYDVKM. Deletions cut 8 bases from V and 3 bases from J, with 19 bases between.

This clone was detected a few times. It may be a read error: a sequence one base away is much more abundant. Other DNA sequences in this specimen translate into the identical CDR3. This sequence joins TRBV29-1 and TRBJ2-3; 7 nucleotides agree with TRBD1. Germline V gene data show CDR1 as SQVTM and CDR2 as ANQGSEA. This CDR3 comprises 13 residues. The V segment lost 2 bases and the J segment 6 bases; nucleotides outside the gene matches: 5. The CDR3 sequence: CSVEQGDGDTQYF. The CDR3 region has the DNA TGCAGCGTTGAACAGGGGGATGGGGATACGCAGTATTTT.

The chain joins TRBV6-2 or TRBV6-3 to TRBJ1-6; D is undetermined. Germline CDR1 and CDR2: MNHEY and SVGEGT. CDR3 length: 14 residues. Trimming left V 2 bases short and J 11 bases short, with 13 bases between. CDR3 loop: CASSYVDSLTPLHF. The CDR3 DNA reads as TGTGCCAGCAGTTACGTGGACTCACTTACACCCCTCCACTTT.

This clone was counted many times. Just one base apart from a much larger clone, this may be a read error. Other nucleotide sequences in the sample specify the same CDR3. V usage is TRBV7-3 and J usage is TRBJ2-1; 8 positions agree with TRBD2. The CDR3 sequence is 15 residues long. V gave up 5 bases and J gave up 0 bases; unmatched junction bases: 3. Germline assignment: CDR1 SGHTA and CDR2 FQGTGA. Written as DNA, the CDR3 is TGTGCCAGCAGCCCGGGGGGGCTCTCCTACAATGAGCAGTTCTTC. Its translation is CASSPGGLSYNEQFF.

This clone was counted at least ten times. This chain uses TRBV5-1 with TRBJ2-5, with TRBD2 matching over 8 bases. CDR1 and CDR2 (germline): SGHRS, YFSETQ. The CDR3 spans 19 residues. V shed 4 bases and J 12 bases; nucleotides not matched to a gene: 29. The CDR3 coding sequence is TGCGCCAGCAGCAAGACCCCCGGGACTAGTGGAAGTCTGGTCCCCAATAAGTACTTC. Its translation is CASSKTPGTSGSLVPNKYF. Combining the CDR3 with reference TRBV5-1 and TRBJ2-5 gives the whole variable domain KAGVTQTPRYLIKTRGQQVTLSCSPISGHRSVSWYQQTPGQGLQFLFEYFSETQRNKGNFPGRFSGRQFSNSRSEMNVSTLELGDSALYLCASSKTPGTSGSLVPNKYFGPGTRLLVL.

Many counts were recorded for this clone. V and J are TRBV19 and TRBJ1-5; TRBD1 agrees at 10 bases. CDR1 is LNHDA, CDR2 SQIVND, per germline (reference sequence). V lost 7 bases to trimming and J lost 5 bases; unmatched junction nucleotides: 17. This CDR3 has 18 residues. The CDR3 DNA is TGTGCCAGTAAGGATTTGGCCGAGGGACAGGGGTGGGATCAGCCCCAGCATTTT. This translates into CASKDLAEGQGWDQPQHF.

Ten or more counts support this clone. The chain combines TRBV7-6 with TRBJ2-2; D is undetermined. Germline V gene lookup returns CDR1 SGHVS and CDR2 FNYEAQ. V lost 0 bases and J lost 4, with 12 bases in between. The CDR3 length is 16 residues. CDR3 sequence (DNA): TGTGCCAGCAGCTTAGCGGTAGACGTGAGCACCGGGGAGCTGTTTTTT. Encoded protein: CASSLAVDVSTGELFF.

This clone was observed once. A read error may explain this, as a much larger clone is one base away. This rearrangement joins TRBV5-4 to TRBJ2-6; D tentatively fits TRBD1 or TRBD2 (5 bases each). Trimming took 10 bases from V and 4 from J, leaving 9 bases between them. The germline V gene encodes CDR1 SGHNT and CDR2 YYREEE (reference sequence). This CDR3 comprises 12 residues. The CDR3 loop reads CASWDGANVLTF. CDR3 nucleotide sequence: TGTGCCTCGTGGGACGGGGCCAACGTCCTGACTTTC.

This clone was found many times. The V and J genes are TRBV28 and TRBJ1-2, with D perhaps matching TRBD1 (5 bases). V lost 1 base to trimming and J lost 8 bases, with 14 bases between them. CDR1 MDHEN and CDR2 SYDVKM come from the germline V gene. This CDR3 comprises 14 residues. The CDR3 reads CASSLSQEPGGYTF. The DNA for the CDR3 is TGTGCCAGCAGTTTATCACAGGAACCGGGCGGCTACACCTTC.

The chain recombines TRBV11-2 with TRBJ2-7; TRBD2 aligns across 10 bases. V lost 5 bases, J lost 2 bases, and 6 bases stayed unmatched. Germline CDR1 is SGHAT and CDR2 is FQNNGV. CDR3 length: 15 residues. CDR3 in DNA: TGTGCCAGCAGCCACCTAGCGGGAGACACCTACGAGCAGTACTTC. Protein: CASSHLAGDTYEQYF.

This clone has at least ten counts. The chain employs TRBV9 and TRBJ2-3, with TRBD2 as a possible D gene (6 bases). Trimming shortened V by 0 bases and J by 1 base, and 12 bases separated the two germline ends. CDR1 is SGDLS and CDR2 is YYNGEE in the germline V gene. The CDR3 sequence is 16 residues long. In DNA, the CDR3 is TGTGCCAGCAGCGTAGTTTCGGGAGTCGGCACAGATACGCAGTATTTT. It specifies CASSVVSGVGTDTQYF.

In its sample, this clone was seen a few times. The chain couples TRBV12-3 or TRBV12-4 to TRBJ2-7, with D possibly TRBD1 on 6 matching bases. This CDR3 region has 15 residues. V was pared by 0 bases and J by 3 bases, with 12 bases between. The CDR3 loop reads CASSLAQGILYEQYF. CDR3 DNA sequence: TGTGCCAGCAGTTTAGCACAGGGAATCCTCTACGAGCAGTACTTC.

This chain connects TRBV20-1 to TRBJ2-7, with a tentative D call TRBD1 (6 bases). V was cut by 4 bases and J by 3 bases, with 16 bases left in between. This CDR3 spans 14 amino acids. CDR1 is DFQATT, CDR2 SNEGSKA, per germline (reference sequence). The CDR3, as DNA: TGCAGTGCTACCCACCGGGACACCTTCTACGAGCAGTACTTC. Translated, it gives CSATHRDTFYEQYF.

J is TRBJ2-1 and V is TRBV6-1; D gene unclear. Between the trimmed V and J ends, which lost 7 bases and 4 bases, there was a span of 11 bases. The germline gives CDR1 MNHNS, CDR2 SASEGT. The CDR3 extends over 13 amino acids. CDR3 sequence reads: CASIQRWYNEQFF. Written as DNA, the CDR3 is TGTGCCAGCATACAGAGATGGTACAATGAGCAGTTCTTC.

This clone is termed medium-sized. The chain joins TRBV6-2 or TRBV6-3 to TRBJ2-1, with 8 positions matching TRBD1. From germline, CDR1 is MNHEY and CDR2 SVGEGT. This CDR3 spans 17 amino acids. V dropped 0 bases and J dropped 4; count of bases not matched to a gene: 8. CDR3 in DNA: TGTGCCAGCAGTTACTCCCCAACAGGGGGACTTTACAATGAGCAGTTCTTC. The encoded protein is CASSYSPTGGLYNEQFF.

This clone was picked up many times. V usage is TRBV25-1 and J usage is TRBJ2-2; 7 bases line up with TRBD1. CDR1 MGHDK and CDR2 SYGVNS come from the germline V gene. Unmatched junction bases numbered 7, after V lost 5 bases and J lost 1 base. The CDR3 length is 16 residues. CDR3 DNA sequence: TGTGCCAGCAGTCTTCCGGGACAGAAGAACACCGGGGAGCTGTTTTTT. Translation gives CASSLPGQKNTGELFF.

This clone was counted at least ten times. The chain has TRBV28 and TRBJ2-1; 7 positions agree with TRBD2. The CDR3 extends over 15 amino acids. Looked up from germline, CDR1 is MDHEN and CDR2 is SYDVKM. V gave up 3 bases and J gave up 4 bases; unmatched junction bases: 6. The CDR3 loop reads CASSFSSGIYNEQFF. In DNA, the CDR3 is TGTGCCAGCAGTTTCTCTAGCGGAATATACAATGAGCAGTTCTTC.

This clone appeared many times. V and J are TRBV4-1 and TRBJ2-3, with unresolved D. Trimming cost V 4 bases and J 2 bases, with 13 bases left between them. The CDR3 runs to 15 residues. Germline CDR1 is MGHRA and CDR2 is YSYEKL. The CDR3 spells CASSPRPPNTDTQYF. For the CDR3, the DNA is TGCGCCAGCAGCCCTAGGCCCCCCAACACAGATACGCAGTATTTT.

This clone is medium-sized (0.01 to 0.1%) in the sample. The rearrangement joins TRBV28 to TRBJ1-3; the D gene is possibly TRBD1 (6 bases). V was clipped by 7 bases and J by 6 bases, with 19 bases between them. This CDR3 has 15 amino acids. Germline assignment: CDR1 MDHEN and CDR2 SYDVKM. The CDR3: CASNPHSDSENTIYF. The CDR3 DNA is TGTGCCAGCAATCCTCATTCGGACAGCGAAAACACCATATATTTT.

This clone has ten or more counts. The gene calls are TRBV19 and TRBJ2-2; TRBD1 agrees at 12 bases. J was trimmed by 3 bases and V by 7 bases; bases with no gene match: 3. CDR3 length: 15 residues. Germline values: CDR1 LNHDA, CDR2 SQIVND (reference sequence). CDR3 residues: CASKGQGADTGELFF. CDR3 coding DNA: TGTGCCAGTAAGGGACAGGGGGCAGACACCGGGGAGCTGTTTTTT.